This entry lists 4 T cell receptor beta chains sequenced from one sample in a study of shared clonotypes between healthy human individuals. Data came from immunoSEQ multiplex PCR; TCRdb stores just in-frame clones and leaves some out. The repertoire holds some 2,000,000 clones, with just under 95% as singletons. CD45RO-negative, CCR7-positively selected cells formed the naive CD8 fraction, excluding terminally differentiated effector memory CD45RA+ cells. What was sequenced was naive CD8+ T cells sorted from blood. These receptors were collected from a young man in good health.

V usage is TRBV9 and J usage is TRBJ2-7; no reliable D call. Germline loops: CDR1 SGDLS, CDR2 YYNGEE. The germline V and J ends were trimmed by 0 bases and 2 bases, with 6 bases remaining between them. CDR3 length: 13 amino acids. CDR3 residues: CASSVVTAYEQYF. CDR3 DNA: TGTGCCAGCAGCGTAGTAACAGCCTACGAGCAGTACTTC.

As DNA, the CDR3 is TGTGCCAGCAGCTTGGGTCTACCAACCTACAATGAGCAGTTCTTC. Amino acids: CASSLGLPTYNEQFF. The chain uses TRBV5-8 and TRBJ2-1; no clear D gene. The CDR3 is 15 amino acids. Per the germline V gene, CDR1 is SGHTS and CDR2 is YDEGEE. V was cut by 0 bases and J by 2 bases, with 9 bases left in between.

CDR3 nucleotide sequence: TGCGCCAGCAGCCCAAGGGTTAGCGGGAGTAATGAGCAGTTCTTC. It yields the protein CASSPRVSGSNEQFF. The chain uses TRBV4-3 and TRBJ2-1; 9 nucleotides match TRBD2. V trimming: 4 bases; J trimming: 7 bases; junction bases outside the gene matches: 8. The CDR3 loop spans 15 amino acids. Per germline, CDR1 LGHNA and CDR2 YSLEER.

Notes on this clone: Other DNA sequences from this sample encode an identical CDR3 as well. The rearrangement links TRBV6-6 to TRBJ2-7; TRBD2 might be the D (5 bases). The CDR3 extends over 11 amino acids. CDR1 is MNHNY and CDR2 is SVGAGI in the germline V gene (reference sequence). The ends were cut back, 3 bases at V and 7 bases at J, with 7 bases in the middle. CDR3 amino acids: CASSYSGEQYF. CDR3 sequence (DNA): TGTGCCAGCAGTTATTCGGGAGAGCAGTACTTC.